This entry concerns a single T cell receptor beta chain. The clone's antigen remains unknown. No much larger clone exists at a distance of one base, and base qualities are not known. Genomic DNA was extracted from sorted cells for sequencing of the TCRbeta CDR3 region. TCRbeta CDR3 regions were sequenced using the immunoSEQ Assay. TCRdb provides this immuneACCESS table in a form limited to in-frame rearrangements. Some clones are lacking; in checked studies, under half of them reflect an unresolved V gene, and why the rest are absent is not known. For this sample the table gives about 34,000 clones, of which roughly 85% were detected only once. Jointly, the top ten make up roughly 2.5% of the sample. The record originates from a study of OX40 agonist ivuxolimab in advanced cancers. Context from the whole study: Ivuxolimab was a fully human IgG2 agonistic monoclonal antibody targeting the costimulatory receptor OX40 (CD134). Partial responses occurred in three dose-escalation patients: two with cutaneous melanoma and one with hepatocellular carcinoma. A male proportion of approximately 83% and a mean age of around 60 years, ranging from about 23 to 79, were recorded for the dose-escalation cohort. Intravenous ivuxolimab was administered to patients every 2 weeks at six dose levels: 0.01, 0.1, 0.3, 1.5, 3 and 10 mg/kg. Patients were allowed to have had prior anti-PD-1, anti-PD-L1 or anti-CTLA-4 therapy, and 40% of the dose-escalation patients had been treated with checkpoint inhibitors. The monotherapy dose-escalation portion (N ≈ 50 patients) of the phase I ivuxolimab trial is reported in the paper. Peripheral TCRbeta sequencing was intended to test whether TCR sequence diversity was altered and clonal T-cell expansion was caused by ivuxolimab. Of the roughly 50 dose-escalation patients, hepatocellular carcinoma was present in about 19, melanoma in roughly 15, renal cell carcinoma in 9 and head and neck cancer in 9.

Points the paper makes about the study in general: Partial responders in the 0.1-3.0 mg/kg groups had among the lowest normalized peripheral clonal expansion, especially among CD8+ T cells. At doses of 0.1 to 3.0 mg/kg, clonal expansion of both CD4+ and CD8+ T cells in blood was seen between baseline and week 6. After ivuxolimab, expanded clones were on average more numerous among CD8+ T cells than among CD4+ T cells. Low levels of normalized T-cell clonal expansion were also seen in some nonresponding patients. The antigen specificity of the peripheral T cells that underwent clonal expansion was not determined.

The germline V gene specifies KGHSH as CDR1 and LQKENI as CDR2. Germline trimming amounts to 5 bases on V and 1 base on J, with 2 as the count of junction bases outside the gene matches. The CDR3 spans 13 residues, from the cysteine through the phenylalanine. Left in the record is the CDR3 DNA by itself, 39 bases read in frame from the first base. Patients with a history of autoimmune disease or receiving systemic immunosuppression were excluded from the trial. Peripheral blood for TCR sequencing was collected from all dose cohorts at baseline, on cycle 4 day 1, and on cycle 7 day 1. The samples were drawn from a first-in-human, open-label, multicenter phase I dose-escalation trial of ivuxolimab. Adults with locally advanced or metastatic melanoma, renal cell carcinoma, hepatocellular carcinoma or head and neck squamous cell carcinoma were enrolled in the trial. Before TCR sequencing, CD4+ T cells and CD8+ T cells were sorted from peripheral blood as separate populations.

The V gene is TRBV18 and the J gene is TRBJ2-7, and 7 bases in between align with TRBD2. This TCR was recovered from an adult with an advanced solid tumor such as melanoma, head and neck, liver or kidney cancer. Sample: CD4+ or CD8+ T cells sorted from blood, taken in a trial of the OX40 agonist ivuxolimab. The CDR3: CASSGDYSYEQYF. The DNA sequence reads TGTGCCAGCTCAGGGGACTATTCCTACGAGCAGTACTTC.